Each of the 28 T cell receptor beta chains below was sequenced from the same sample in a study of cytomegalovirus exposure and HLA in healthy donors. The PCR employed 60 Vbeta primers together with 13 Jbeta primers. Produced via immunoSEQ multiplex PCR; TCRdb's table is partial and in-frame only. Here the sample spans about 130,000 clones, 65% to 80% being singletons. The sequenced material came from PBMCs. These receptors all stem from a man aged 35-49 years in good health and CMV-seronegative.

The table lists this clone with a few counts. V gene TRBV4-3 combines with J gene TRBJ2-6; D is perhaps TRBD1 (5 bases). This CDR3 is built from 20 residues. Trimming left V 4 bases short and J 4 bases short, with 26 bases between. Germline V CDR1 and CDR2: LGHNA, YSLEER. The CDR3 DNA reads TGCGCCAGCAGCCGCCTAAACGTGGCAGGGCCTACTTGGGGGGCCAACGTCCTGACTTTC. Its translation is CASSRLNVAGPTWGANVLTF.

J is TRBJ2-7 and V is TRBV9; D may be TRBD2 (6 bases). This CDR3 has 14 amino acids. Trimming took off 4 bases at V and 0 bases at J, with 11 bases between the two ends. In germline, CDR1 is SGDLS, CDR2 YYNGEE. In nucleotides, the CDR3 is TGTGCCAGCAGCCTCGTAGCGGCCTCCTACGAGCAGTACTTC. It codes for CASSLVAASYEQYF.

The genes are TRBV18 and TRBJ2-3; 12 positions agree with TRBD1. The germline V gene encodes CDR1 KGHSH and CDR2 LQKENI. CDR3 length: 17 amino acids. V gave up 3 bases and J gave up 5 bases; unmatched junction bases: 9. DNA of the CDR3: TGTGCCAGCTCACCGCAGGGGACAGGGGGCGTTGGAGATACGCAGTATTTT. Translation: CASSPQGTGGVGDTQYF. The variable domain in full, with the rest retrieved from reference TRBV18 and TRBJ2-3, is NAGVMQNPRHLVRRRGQEARLRCSPMKGHSHVYWYRQLPEEGLKFMVYLQKENIIDESGMPKERFSAEFPKEGPSILRIQQVVRGDSAAYFCASSPQGTGGVGDTQYFGPGTRLTVL.

The rearrangement links TRBV27 to TRBJ2-2, with TRBD1 matching over 7 bases. Looked up from germline, CDR1 is MNHEY and CDR2 is SMNVEV (reference sequence). The V segment lost 5 bases and the J segment 7 bases; nucleotides outside the gene matches: 10. The CDR3 totals 15 residues. The CDR3, as DNA: TGTGCCAGCAGTCAGAGCGACAGGGCGAACGGGGAGCTGTTTTTT. Residues: CASSQSDRANGELFF.

The chain carries TRBV7-2 and TRBJ2-2; D is possibly TRBD2 (6 bases). The CDR3 is made up of 15 amino acids. The germline V and J ends were trimmed by 3 bases and 7 bases, with 15 bases remaining between them. Germline loops: CDR1 SGHTA, CDR2 FQGNSA. CDR3: CASSFSRAGSGELFF. The CDR3 DNA reads as TGTGCCAGCAGCTTTTCCAGGGCGGGGAGCGGGGAGCTGTTTTTT.

The chain uses TRBV4-3 and TRBJ1-2; possibly TRBD1 for D (5 bases). V dropped 1 base and J dropped 8 bases, with 14 bases sitting between them. There are 14 residues in the CDR3. From germline, CDR1 is LGHNA and CDR2 YSLEER. The CDR3 DNA sequence: TGCGCCAGCAGCCAAGCGGCAGGGCCTAAGGGCTACACCTTC. Amino acid sequence: CASSQAAGPKGYTF.

This rearrangement joins TRBV6-6 to TRBJ2-3; no clear D gene. The CDR3 runs to 11 residues. Looked up from germline, CDR1 is MNHNY and CDR2 is SVGAGI (reference sequence). V gave up 2 bases and J gave up 7 bases, with 4 bases separating them. CDR3 loop: CASSYSNTQYF. Written as DNA, the CDR3 is TGTGCCAGCAGTTACAGCAATACGCAGTATTTT.

V usage is TRBV27 and J usage is TRBJ1-5, with D tentatively TRBD1 (5 bases). V gave up 5 bases and J gave up 5 bases, with 10 bases separating them. The CDR3 runs to 13 residues. Germline V gives CDR1 MNHEY, CDR2 SMNVEV (reference sequence). The CDR3 reads CASSLAGDQPQHF. In DNA form, the CDR3 reads TGTGCCAGCAGTCTAGCGGGGGATCAGCCCCAGCATTTT.

The CDR3 reads CASSIFGTGPTEAFF. The DNA of the CDR3 is TGTGCCAGTAGTATATTTGGGACAGGTCCGACTGAAGCTTTCTTT. This chain connects TRBV19 to TRBJ1-1, with TRBD1 identical over 8 bases. The CDR3 consists of 15 residues. Germline CDR1 LNHDA, CDR2 SQIVND (reference sequence). V lost 2 bases and J lost 5; bases outside the gene matches: 7.

Regarding this clone: This specimen includes other DNA sequences encoding the same CDR3. The chain has TRBV6-5 and TRBJ1-1; D ambiguous. The CDR3 contains 13 residues. The germline V gene encodes CDR1 MNHEY and CDR2 SVGAGI. V shed 0 bases and J shed 5 bases, with 7 bases lying between them. CDR3 DNA sequence: TGTGCCAGCAGTTACTCGAGAGGGACTGAAGCTTTCTTT. This translates into CASSYSRGTEAFF.

The chain has TRBV6-6 and TRBJ2-3, with D possibly matching TRBD1 (5 bases). Trimming took off 2 bases at V and 1 base at J, with 7 bases between the two ends. The CDR3 is 14 amino acids. Germline assignment: CDR1 MNHNY and CDR2 SVGAGI (reference sequence). This chain's CDR3 is CASSYGAGTDTQYF. The CDR3 nucleotides are TGTGCCAGCAGTTACGGGGCCGGCACAGATACGCAGTATTTT.

The genes are TRBV11-3 and TRBJ1-5, with 7 bases identical to TRBD1. The CDR3 has 17 residues. J was trimmed by 0 bases and V by 3 bases; bases with no gene match: 8. In germline, CDR1 is SGHNT, CDR2 YENEEA. This CDR3 is CASSFDRERDSNQPQHF. The DNA for the CDR3 is TGTGCCAGCAGCTTCGACAGGGAAAGGGATAGCAATCAGCCCCAGCATTTT.

In this sample, this clone turned up a few times. This chain uses TRBV19 with TRBJ2-5; D is possibly TRBD2 (5 bases). V was cut by 4 bases and J by 1 base, with 13 bases left in between. CDR3 length equals 15 residues. Germline V gene lookup returns CDR1 LNHDA and CDR2 SQIVND (reference sequence). The CDR3 DNA sequence: TGTGCCAGTAGTACCCTCGCGGGCCTCCAAGAGACCCAGTACTTC. It is translated as CASSTLAGLQETQYF.

The chain is built from TRBV4-3 and TRBJ2-3, with a weak D call TRBD2 (5 bases). With 4 bases removed from V and 2 bases from J, the gap between germline ends came to 10 bases. This CDR3 is built from 14 residues. Germline-derived CDR1 and CDR2 are LGHNA and YSLEER. This chain's CDR3 is CASSLERITDTQYF. CDR3 bases: TGCGCCAGCAGCCTTGAGCGGATCACAGATACGCAGTATTTT.

Here the CDR3 DNA reads TGTGCCAGCAGTTTCCGGCCCCAGCAGGGCCTGGAGGGCTACACCTTC. Residues: CASSFRPQQGLEGYTF. This chain joins TRBV27 and TRBJ1-2, with D possibly being TRBD1 (5 bases). V was shortened by 3 bases and J by 8 bases, with 22 bases between the two germline ends. The CDR3 covers 16 residues. Germline V CDR1 and CDR2: MNHEY, SMNVEV (reference sequence).

The chain has TRBV7-2 and TRBJ2-3; maybe TRBD2 (6 bases). The CDR3 sequence is 14 residues long. Germline V gene sequence: CDR1 SGHTA, CDR2 FQGNSA. Trimming took off 3 bases at V and 3 bases at J, with 10 bases between the two ends. The CDR3 nucleotides are TGTGCCAGCAGCTTTAGTCGGGGGACAGATACGCAGTATTTT. Its translation is CASSFSRGTDTQYF.

The chain combines TRBV14 with TRBJ2-5; 9 nucleotides agree with TRBD2. The CDR3 totals 16 residues. Germline lookup yields CDR1 SGHDN and CDR2 FVKESK. Losses at the gene ends were 2 bases for V and 4 bases for J; bases not matched to a gene: 8. The CDR3 sequence is CASSQLGGGAVETQYF. CDR3 nucleotides: TGTGCCAGCAGCCAACTCGGCGGGGGGGCGGTAGAGACCCAGTACTTC.

This clone has a handful of counts. V usage is TRBV7-9 and J usage is TRBJ1-6, with 7 bases that match TRBD1. The germline V gene encodes CDR1 SEHNR and CDR2 FQNEAQ (reference sequence). The CDR3 is made up of 18 amino acids. Trimming took 4 bases from V and 0 from J; bases not matched to a gene: 9. CDR3 protein: CASSSWTGRSSYNSPLHF. In nucleotides, the CDR3 is TGTGCCAGCAGCTCATGGACAGGCAGGAGCTCCTATAATTCACCCCTCCACTTT.

This chain connects TRBV28 to TRBJ1-4, with 11 bases matching TRBD1. The CDR3 has 15 amino acids. V gave up 0 bases and J gave up 7 bases; unmatched junction bases: 1. The germline V gene has CDR1 MDHEN and CDR2 SYDVKM. CDR3 amino acids: CASSLWGQGVEKLFF. CDR3 nucleotides: TGTGCCAGCAGTTTATGGGGACAGGGGGTTGAAAAACTGTTTTTT.

V usage is TRBV7-8 and J usage is TRBJ2-1, with D possibly TRBD2 on 6 matching bases. V was cut by 1 base and J by 10 bases, with 17 bases left in between. CDR3 length: 15 amino acids. Germline values: CDR1 SGHVS, CDR2 FQNEAQ. The CDR3 DNA follows: TGTGCCAGCAGCTTAGAGTGGACTACCGTCTGGGAGCAGTTCTTC. Translated, it gives CASSLEWTTVWEQFF.

The gene calls are TRBV6-1 and TRBJ1-1, with 8 bases lining up with TRBD1. The germline CDR1 and CDR2 sequences are MNHNS and SASEGT. This CDR3 contains 17 residues. V lost 4 bases and J lost 0; bases outside the gene matches: 10. As DNA, the CDR3 is TGTGCCAGCAGTGGTGGGGCAGGGGGCGCTGTGAACACTGAAGCTTTCTTT. Translation gives CASSGGAGGAVNTEAFF.

This clone appeared a single time. The rearrangement links TRBV5-1 to TRBJ1-1, with unresolved D. Trimming cost V 3 bases and J 1 base, with 13 bases left between them. This CDR3 contains 15 residues. Germline V gives CDR1 SGHRS, CDR2 YFSETQ. CDR3 sequence (DNA): TGCGCCAGCAGCTCCGAGCCGGGGAGGAACACTGAAGCTTTCTTT. This encodes CASSSEPGRNTEAFF.

J is TRBJ2-1 and V is TRBV25-1; 9 bases are a match to TRBD1. Germline loops: CDR1 MGHDK, CDR2 SYGVNS. With 0 bases clipped from V and 5 bases from J, the junction kept 5 bases outside the gene matches. The CDR3 contains 16 residues. CDR3 sequence reads: CASSEYRDRVDNEQFF. The DNA of the CDR3 is TGTGCCAGCAGTGAATACCGGGACAGGGTTGACAATGAGCAGTTCTTC.

The table lists this clone with a few counts. V and J are TRBV5-6 and TRBJ2-7; 12 bases agree with TRBD2. The CDR3 has 17 amino acids. Germline assignment: CDR1 SGHDT and CDR2 YYEEEE. After removal of 0 bases from V and 3 bases from J, the junction contained 7 bases not matched to a gene. CDR3 in DNA: TGTGCCAGCAGCTTGGGGGACCCACTAGCGGGGGGCTACGAGCAGTACTTC. As protein: CASSLGDPLAGGYEQYF.

This sequence joins TRBV6-5 and TRBJ2-3, with TRBD2 matching 12 bases. The CDR3 runs 15 residues. Losses at the gene ends were 6 bases for V and 4 bases for J; bases not matched to a gene: 5. Germline CDR1 MNHEY, CDR2 SVGAGI. The CDR3 here is CASSVTSGSADTQYF. CDR3 in DNA: TGTGCCAGCAGCGTGACTAGCGGGAGCGCAGATACGCAGTATTTT.

This sequence joins TRBV19 and TRBJ1-3; D not certain. The V and J ends lost 5 bases and 1 base respectively, with 6 bases between them. From germline, CDR1 is LNHDA and CDR2 SQIVND (reference sequence). CDR3 length: 13 residues. CDR3 in DNA: TGTGCCAGTAGTTGGCTTTCTGGAAACACCATATATTTT. The encoded protein is CASSWLSGNTIYF.

V usage is TRBV13 and J usage is TRBJ2-5, with TRBD2 identical over 10 bases. Trimming took 5 bases from V and 5 from J; bases not matched to a gene: 8. The CDR3 contains 15 residues. Germline CDR1 reads PRHDT; CDR2 reads FYEKMQ (reference sequence). The CDR3 coding sequence is TGTGCCAGCAGCCGAAAGCGGGAGGGGCAGGAGACCCAGTACTTC. Residues: CASSRKREGQETQYF.

V and J are TRBV7-9 and TRBJ2-5; 9 nucleotides agree with TRBD2. The CDR3 extends over 16 amino acids. V trimming: 2 bases; J trimming: 4 bases; junction bases outside the gene matches: 8. CDR1 and CDR2 (germline): SEHNR, FQNEAQ (reference sequence). The CDR3 reads CASSLLAGGPAETQYF. In nucleotides, the CDR3 is TGTGCCAGCAGCTTACTCGCGGGGGGGCCGGCAGAGACCCAGTACTTC.